Shown below are 32 T cell receptor beta chains from a single sample sequenced in a study of T-cell memory formation after mild COVID-19 (dated by TCRdb to 2020 to 2023). Library preparation was by 5' RACE. Sequencing took place on an Illumina NovaSeq 6000. The raw public reads went through TCRdb reprocessing: fastp at Q25, MiXCR clone calling, in-frame beta chains kept. CDR3 protein sequences are deduplicated, and each keeps its most common genes and DNA. The sample table lists 200,000 to 250,000 distinct CDR3 sequences, approximately 9% of them with a count of one. The ten biggest clones cover 20% to 25% of the sample. Material for sequencing was PBMCs or a T cell subset sorted from them (not recorded which). The receptor source for this set is a man between 18 and 35 years old who had mild COVID-19 (a few samples of this study predate the infection). The sample titles of this study are shuffled in the database, so cell type and time point are left out; the donor was told from shared clones.

This clonotype was seen many times. V usage is TRBV12-3 or TRBV12-4 and J usage is TRBJ2-1, with D possibly TRBD2 on 5 matching bases. There are 15 residues in the CDR3. V was trimmed by 7 bases and J by 4 bases, leaving 17 bases between them. The CDR3 sequence is CASIPESGTYNEQFF. DNA for the CDR3: TGTGCCAGCATTCCAGAGTCGGGAACTTACAATGAGCAGTTCTTC.

This clonotype has a handful of counts. The rearrangement joins TRBV11-1 to TRBJ1-4; D might be TRBD1 (5 bases). From germline, CDR1 is SGHAT and CDR2 FQDESV (reference sequence). Trimming took off 3 bases at V and 7 bases at J, with 12 bases between the two ends. This CDR3 region has 14 residues. The CDR3 is CASSFTDKGEKLFF. In DNA form, the CDR3 reads TGTGCCAGCAGCTTCACGGACAAGGGTGAAAAACTGTTTTTT.

A few counts support this clonotype. The chain recombines TRBV15 with TRBJ2-1; D is unclear. There are 12 residues in the CDR3. V gave up 0 bases and J gave up 10 bases, with 7 bases separating them. From germline, CDR1 is LNHNV and CDR2 YYDKDF (reference sequence). CDR3 nucleotides: TGTGCCACCAGCAGAGATGGCATGGAGCAGTTCTTC. Encoded protein: CATSRDGMEQFF.

V gene TRBV29-1 combines with J gene TRBJ2-7; D perhaps matches TRBD1 (6 bases). Trimming shortened V by 6 bases and J by 3 bases, and 12 bases separated the two germline ends. The CDR3 is 12 amino acids. CDR1 is SQVTM and CDR2 is ANQGSEA in the germline V gene. Written as DNA, the CDR3 is TGCAGCGTCGTACAGGGTATCTACGAGCAGTACTTC. Translated: CSVVQGIYEQYF.

This clonotype was found a few times. V is TRBV5-1 and J is TRBJ2-3, with 7 bases lining up with TRBD2. This CDR3 spans 15 amino acids. V lost 1 base, J lost 0 bases, and 2 bases stayed unmatched. CDR1 and CDR2 from the germline V gene are SGHRS and YFSETQ. CDR3 DNA: TGCGCCAGCAGCTTGCTGCGGGGGAGCACAGATACGCAGTATTTT. It yields the protein CASSLLRGSTDTQYF.

This clonotype was detected a few times. This chain connects TRBV7-3 to TRBJ2-3, with 10 bases aligning to TRBD2. The CDR3 is 17 amino acids. V shed 0 bases and J 5 bases; nucleotides not matched to a gene: 8. Germline V gives CDR1 SGHTA, CDR2 FQGTGA. CDR3 DNA: TGTGCCAGCAGCTTAACGTCCAGCGGGGGGGCCGTAGATACGCAGTATTTT. Its translation is CASSLTSSGGAVDTQYF.

This clonotype was seen a handful of times. This sequence joins TRBV3-1 and TRBJ2-2, with 8 bases fitting TRBD2. Trimming removed 4 bases from V and 4 bases from J; junction bases left unmatched: 8. There are 16 residues in the CDR3. Germline CDR1 reads LGHDT; CDR2 reads YNNKEL (reference sequence). CDR3 coding DNA: TGTGCCAGCAGCCTGAGTGCGGGGGGCGGCACCGGGGAGCTGTTTTTT. Its translation is CASSLSAGGGTGELFF. The whole variable domain, remainder taken from reference TRBV3-1 and TRBJ2-2, is DTAVSQTPKYLVTQMGNDKSIKCEQNLGHDTMYWYKQDSKKFLKIMFSYNNKELIINETVPNRFSPKSPDKAHLNLHINSLELGDSAVYFCASSLSAGGGTGELFFGEGSRLTVL.

In its sample, this clonotype was seen many times. The chain joins TRBV25-1 to TRBJ2-7; possible D gene TRBD1, 5 bases. Looked up from germline, CDR1 is MGHDK and CDR2 is SYGVNS. The V gene lost 3 bases and the J gene lost 2 bases, with 8 bases spanning the gap. The length of the CDR3 is 13 residues. CDR3 in DNA: TGTGCCAGCAGTGACAGGGTCCCCTACGAGCAGTACTTC. The encoded protein is CASSDRVPYEQYF.

This clonotype was counted between two and nine times. The chain carries TRBV9 and TRBJ1-2; no definite D call. Germline loops: CDR1 SGDLS, CDR2 YYNGEE. This CDR3 is 12 amino acids long. V was trimmed by 4 bases and J by 1 base, leaving 5 bases between them. CDR3 DNA sequence: TGTGCCAGCAGCCCGATTAACTATGGCTACACCTTC. Translation gives CASSPINYGYTF.

In its sample, this clonotype was seen a few times. The rearrangement joins TRBV6-2 or TRBV6-3 to TRBJ1-5; D may be TRBD1 (6 bases). Germline CDR1 is MNHEY and CDR2 is SVGEGT. V was pared by 2 bases and J by 9 bases, with 11 bases between. This CDR3 spans 13 amino acids. CDR3 bases: TGTGCCAGCAGTTACCCTCAGGGGTCGCCCCAGCATTTT. Protein sequence: CASSYPQGSPQHF.

This clonotype was observed a few times. The chain has TRBV6-5 and TRBJ2-1, with D tentatively TRBD2 (7 bases). The germline V gene has CDR1 MNHEY and CDR2 SVGAGI. The CDR3 consists of 15 residues. Trimming stripped 7 bases from V and 4 bases from J, with 17 bases between. This CDR3 reads CASNPGGGGYNEQFF. Here the CDR3 DNA reads TGTGCCAGCAACCCGGGCGGGGGCGGATACAATGAGCAGTTCTTC.

This clonotype occurred many times. The V gene is TRBV5-1, the J gene TRBJ2-7; D unresolved. The germline V gene encodes CDR1 SGHRS and CDR2 YFSETQ. Trimming stripped 6 bases from V and 3 bases from J, with 16 bases between. CDR3 length equals 14 residues. CDR3 region: CASKISVASYEQYF. CDR3 coding DNA: TGCGCCAGCAAGATCTCCGTAGCTAGCTACGAGCAGTACTTC.

This clonotype was observed a few times. The CDR3 region is CASSLSGVREQYF. The CDR3 DNA is TGTGCCAGCAGTTTATCGGGGGTGCGGGAGCAGTACTTC. The chain links TRBV28 to TRBJ2-7, with a possible D match to TRBD2 (6 bases). Germline loops: CDR1 MDHEN, CDR2 SYDVKM. V lost 1 base to trimming and J lost 7 bases, with 11 bases between them. The CDR3 sequence is 13 residues long.

This chain uses TRBV30 with TRBJ1-2; no clear D gene. Trimming took off 0 bases at V and 6 bases at J, with 5 bases between the two ends. Germline V lookup: CDR1 GTSNPN, CDR2 SVGIG (reference sequence). The CDR3 is 11 residues long. The CDR3 reads CAWSVGDGYTF. The CDR3 nucleotides are TGTGCCTGGAGTGTCGGGGATGGCTACACCTTC. The full variable domain, rest sourced from reference TRBV30 and TRBJ1-2, is SQTIHQWPATLVQPVGSPLSLECTVEGTSNPNLYWYRQAAGRGLQLLFYSVGIGQISSEVPQNLSASRPQDRQFILSSKKLLLSDSGFYLCAWSVGDGYTFGSGTRLTVV.

This clonotype was recorded many times. DNA for the CDR3: TGTGCCAGCAGCCAAGATCTCAACACCGGGGAGCTGTTTTTT. As protein: CASSQDLNTGELFF. V is TRBV3-1 and J is TRBJ2-2; unclear D gene. The CDR3 consists of 14 residues. Looked up from germline, CDR1 is LGHDT and CDR2 is YNNKEL (reference sequence). V lost 0 bases and J 2 bases, leaving 4 bases between the germline ends.

V gene TRBV5-1 combines with J gene TRBJ1-1, with D perhaps matching TRBD1 (6 bases). The CDR3 sequence is 13 residues long. CDR1 and CDR2 from the germline V gene are SGHRS and YFSETQ. The V gene lost 7 bases and the J gene lost 0 bases, with 10 bases spanning the gap. CDR3 residues: CASREGVNTEAFF. CDR3 DNA: TGCGCCAGCCGGGAGGGGGTGAACACTGAAGCTTTCTTT.

This clonotype was counted between two and nine times. The CDR3 loop reads CASSQDWSGNQPQHF. CDR3 in DNA: TGCGCCAGCAGCCAAGATTGGTCAGGGAATCAGCCCCAGCATTTT. The J gene is TRBJ1-5, the V gene TRBV4-3, with D tentatively TRBD1 (5 bases). CDR3 length: 15 amino acids. Germline V gene data show CDR1 as LGHNA and CDR2 as YSLEER. Trimming left V 0 bases short and J 4 bases short, with 10 bases between.

This chain links TRBV7-3 with TRBJ2-3, with TRBD2 identical over 7 bases. CDR1 SGHTA and CDR2 FQGTGA come from the germline V gene. The CDR3 covers 14 residues. V gave up 3 bases and J gave up 2 bases; unmatched junction bases: 2. The CDR3 bases are TGTGCCAGCAGCTTGAGCGGGGACACAGATACGCAGTATTTT. It codes for CASSLSGDTDTQYF.

The chain links TRBV7-2 to TRBJ1-5; D gene unclear. The CDR3 is 14 amino acids. Germline V gene sequence: CDR1 SGHTA, CDR2 FQGNSA. V lost 1 base to trimming and J lost 11 bases, with 15 bases between them. The CDR3 region is CASSLGRGRGAQHF. The CDR3 DNA sequence: TGTGCCAGCAGCTTAGGACGTGGACGGGGAGCCCAGCATTTT.

The chain couples TRBV28 to TRBJ2-1; D possibly corresponds to TRBD2 (5 bases). CDR1 is MDHEN, CDR2 SYDVKM, per germline. Trimming took off 7 bases at V and 10 bases at J, with 17 bases between the two ends. The CDR3 is 13 residues long. CDR3 loop: CASTDPSRGEQFF. Here the CDR3 DNA reads TGTGCCAGCACGGACCCCTCTAGAGGGGAGCAGTTCTTC.

The genes are TRBV7-9 and TRBJ2-3, with TRBD2 matching 9 bases. This CDR3 has 17 amino acids. The V gene end was trimmed by 5 bases and the J gene end by 1 base; junction bases not matched to a gene: 10. Germline V lookup: CDR1 SEHNR, CDR2 FQNEAQ (reference sequence). Here the CDR3 DNA reads TGTGCCAGCAGCCGCGGGGCGGGGGGGCCCGGCACAGATACGCAGTATTTT. Protein product: CASSRGAGGPGTDTQYF.

V and J are TRBV7-9 and TRBJ2-1; TRBD2 aligns across 14 bases. Germline V lookup: CDR1 SEHNR, CDR2 FQNEAQ (reference sequence). The CDR3 consists of 16 residues. V dropped 4 bases and J dropped 10; count of bases not matched to a gene: 9. The chain's CDR3 is CASSSRLAGGVGEQFF. In DNA form, the CDR3 reads TGTGCCAGCAGCTCCCGACTAGCGGGGGGGGTTGGCGAGCAGTTCTTC.

This clonotype occurred a few times. V gene TRBV28 combines with J gene TRBJ1-2, with a possible D match to TRBD1 (6 bases). The germline V gene has CDR1 MDHEN and CDR2 SYDVKM. The CDR3 contains 13 residues. V was clipped by 7 bases and J by 6 bases, with 15 bases between them. The CDR3 spells CASNRYRENGYTF. The CDR3 DNA reads TGTGCCAGCAACCGGTACAGGGAGAATGGCTACACCTTC.

This clonotype was observed a handful of times. V gene TRBV29-1 combines with J gene TRBJ2-5; possible D gene TRBD2, 6 bases. The V end lost 8 bases, the J end lost 5 bases, and 18 bases lay between the germline ends. The CDR3 spans 13 residues. Per the germline V gene, CDR1 is SQVTM and CDR2 is ANQGSEA. CDR3 in DNA: TGCAGCTCCCCCAGGGTTGGAGGGGAGACCCAGTACTTC. Amino acids: CSSPRVGGETQYF.

This clonotype turned up a few times. The chain couples TRBV5-1 to TRBJ2-1, with a tentative D call TRBD2 (5 bases). This CDR3 comprises 12 residues. V was cut by 10 bases and J by 0 bases, with 8 bases left in between. Germline V CDR1 and CDR2: SGHRS, YFSETQ. CDR3 sequence: CAGGVSYNEQFF. CDR3 nucleotide sequence: TGCGCCGGAGGAGTCTCCTACAATGAGCAGTTCTTC.

This clonotype was counted between two and nine times. The rearrangement links TRBV7-9 to TRBJ2-1; TRBD2 matches 10 bases. From germline, CDR1 is SEHNR and CDR2 FQNEAQ (reference sequence). The CDR3 loop spans 15 amino acids. Trimming at V came to 5 bases and at J to 4 bases, leaving 5 bases not matched to a gene. The CDR3 is CASSQRGGLYNEQFF. In nucleotides, the CDR3 is TGTGCCAGCAGCCAGCGGGGGGGTTTATACAATGAGCAGTTCTTC.

Only a few counts were recorded for this clonotype. The gene calls are TRBV27 and TRBJ2-7; D unclear. The CDR3 sequence is 15 residues long. Per germline, CDR1 MNHEY and CDR2 SMNVEV (reference sequence). Trimming shortened V by 1 base and J by 2 bases, and 12 bases separated the two germline ends. As DNA, the CDR3 is TGTGCCAGCAGTTTATACAAGGGTTCCGCCTACGAGCAGTACGTC. Translated, it gives CASSLYKGSAYEQYV.

This clonotype occurred many times. The chain links TRBV7-2 to TRBJ2-1, with D perhaps TRBD1 (5 bases). The CDR3 runs 15 residues. V dropped 8 bases and J dropped 5 bases, with 19 bases sitting between them. CDR1 SGHTA and CDR2 FQGNSA come from the germline V gene. The CDR3 protein is CASQLITGRDNEQFF. CDR3 coding DNA: TGTGCCAGCCAGCTTATTACAGGAAGAGACAATGAGCAGTTCTTC.

This CDR3 is CSAKDSNQPQHF. For the CDR3, the DNA is TGCAGTGCTAAAGACAGCAATCAGCCCCAGCATTTT. The chain employs TRBV20-1 and TRBJ1-5; unclear D gene. The CDR3 is 12 amino acids. The V end lost 4 bases, the J end lost 1 base, and 5 bases lay between the germline ends. Germline V CDR1 and CDR2: DFQATT, SNEGSKA (reference sequence).

Many counts were recorded for this clonotype. The CDR3 loop is CSARDRTLAGSRELFF. CDR3 nucleotide sequence: TGCAGTGCTAGAGATAGGACCCTAGCGGGGAGTAGGGAGCTGTTTTTT. The gene calls are TRBV20-1 and TRBJ2-2, with 9 bases matching TRBD2. The CDR3 sequence is 16 residues long. With 0 bases clipped from V and 9 bases from J, the junction kept 11 bases outside the gene matches. CDR1 is DFQATT and CDR2 is SNEGSKA in the germline V gene (reference sequence).

This clonotype turned up a few times. The chain employs TRBV4-2 and TRBJ1-6; D is unclear. There are 14 residues in the CDR3. V was pared by 1 base and J by 8 bases, with 9 bases between. Germline lookup yields CDR1 LGHNA and CDR2 YNFKEQ. The CDR3 sequence: CASSQARDDSPLHF. The CDR3 DNA reads as TGTGCCAGCAGCCAAGCCCGGGATGATTCACCCCTCCACTTT.

This clonotype was seen more than once but under ten times. This chain joins TRBV6-5 and TRBJ1-2; a weak D match, TRBD1 (6 bases). CDR3 length: 11 residues. Germline V gene sequence: CDR1 MNHEY, CDR2 SVGAGI. Between the trimmed V and J ends, which lost 4 bases and 6 bases, there was a span of 6 bases. The CDR3 loop is CASSWGHGYTF. For the CDR3, the DNA is TGTGCCAGCAGTTGGGGGCATGGCTACACCTTC.